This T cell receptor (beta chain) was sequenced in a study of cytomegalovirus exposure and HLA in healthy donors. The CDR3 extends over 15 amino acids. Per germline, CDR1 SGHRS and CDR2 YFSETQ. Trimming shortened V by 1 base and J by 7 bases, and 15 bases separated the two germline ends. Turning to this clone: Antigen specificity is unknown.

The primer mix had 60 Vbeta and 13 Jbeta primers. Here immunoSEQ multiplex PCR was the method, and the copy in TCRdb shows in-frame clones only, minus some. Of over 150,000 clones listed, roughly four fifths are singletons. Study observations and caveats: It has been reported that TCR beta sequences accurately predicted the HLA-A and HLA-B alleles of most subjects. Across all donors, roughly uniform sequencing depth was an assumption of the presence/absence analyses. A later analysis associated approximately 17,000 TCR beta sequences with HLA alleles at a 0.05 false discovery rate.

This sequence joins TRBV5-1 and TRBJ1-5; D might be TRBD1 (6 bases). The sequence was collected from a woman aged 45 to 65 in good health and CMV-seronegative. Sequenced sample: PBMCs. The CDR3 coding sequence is TGCGCCAGCAGCTTGACAGGGAGTGGGGGACAGCCCCAGCATTTT. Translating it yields CASSLTGSGGQPQHF. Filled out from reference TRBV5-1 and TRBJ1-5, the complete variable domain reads KAGVTQTPRYLIKTRGQQVTLSCSPISGHRSVSWYQQTPGQGLQFLFEYFSETQRNKGNFPGRFSGRQFSNSRSEMNVSTLELGDSALYLCASSLTGSGGQPQHFGDGTRLSIL.